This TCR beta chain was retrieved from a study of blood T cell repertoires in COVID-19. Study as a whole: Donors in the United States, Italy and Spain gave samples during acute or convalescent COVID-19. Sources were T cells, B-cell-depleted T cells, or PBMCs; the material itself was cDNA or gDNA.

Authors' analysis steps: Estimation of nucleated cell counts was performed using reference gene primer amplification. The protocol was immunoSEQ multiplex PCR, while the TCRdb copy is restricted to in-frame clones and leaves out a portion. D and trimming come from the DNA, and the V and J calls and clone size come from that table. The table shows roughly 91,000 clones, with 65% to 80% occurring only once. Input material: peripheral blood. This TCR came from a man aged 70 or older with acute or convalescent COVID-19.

CDR3 DNA sequence: TGTGCCAGCAGTTCTTGGACAGGCAATCAGCCCCAGCATTTT. It codes for CASSSWTGNQPQHF. The J gene is TRBJ1-5, the V gene TRBV28, with a tentative D call TRBD1 (6 bases). Germline assignment: CDR1 MDHEN and CDR2 SYDVKM. This CDR3 is built from 14 residues. With 4 bases removed from V and 2 bases from J, the gap between germline ends came to 9 bases.